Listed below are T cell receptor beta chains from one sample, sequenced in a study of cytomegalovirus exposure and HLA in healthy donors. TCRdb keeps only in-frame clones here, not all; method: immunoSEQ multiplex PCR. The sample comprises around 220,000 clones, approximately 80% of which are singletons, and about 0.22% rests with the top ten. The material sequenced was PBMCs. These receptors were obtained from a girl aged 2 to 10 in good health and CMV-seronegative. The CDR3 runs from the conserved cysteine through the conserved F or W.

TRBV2,CASRLLGVYEQYF
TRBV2,CASTLGGNGNQPQHF
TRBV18,CASSPDRAYEQYF
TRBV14,CASSPLTSGGANEQFF
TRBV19,CASSMIGTGVYEQYF
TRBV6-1,CASSRTRNTEAFF
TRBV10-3,CAIRGTGYGYTF
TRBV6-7,CASECGTSRPPFNEQFF
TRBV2,CASSGRSSYNSPLHF
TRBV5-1,CASSLGSSGQETQYF
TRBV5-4,CASSLSMYGYTF
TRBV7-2,CASSVVPWGGPKMAQYF
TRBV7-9,CASSLVPGGGETQYF
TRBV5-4,CASSFPTQGARRETQYF
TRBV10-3,CAINSGSYEQYF
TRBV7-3,CASSTLAGYEQYF
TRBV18,CASSTNPTGSNYGYTF
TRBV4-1,CASSQGGMNTEAFF
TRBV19,CASSIWAGTEAFF
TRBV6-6,CASSSGRTSGELFF
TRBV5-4,CASSLAGGRVETQYF
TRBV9,CASSVEGSGGALETQYF
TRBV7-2,CASSSRPHWSSYNEQFF
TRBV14,CASSQVTGTSATDTQYF
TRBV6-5,CASSPIPLWAYGYTF
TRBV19,CASSGGSGRRSYNEQFF
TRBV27,CASSLSGVLNTEAFF
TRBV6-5,CASSYGTGTSRYEQYF
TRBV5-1,CASSHEDRVWGTGTGELFF
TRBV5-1,CASSLGPGQGDEKLFF
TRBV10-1,CASSDLYDIPGELFF
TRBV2,CASSPYNEQFF
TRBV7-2,CASSLPGALYNEQFF
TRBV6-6,CASSDGQGPNTEAFF
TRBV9,CASSGQDSLAGSLDTQYF
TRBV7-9,CASSFLETGYTF
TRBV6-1,CASSERTGRNYGYTF
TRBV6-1,CASSEGWRTGELFF
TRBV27,CASSLDRVGETQYF
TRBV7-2,CASSLHRVGAEKLFF
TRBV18,CASSPPGTEAFF
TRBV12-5,CASGLVQGSYNEQFF
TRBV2,CASKREMAGELFF
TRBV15,CATSRDGWGGVPPHF
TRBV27,CASSLSAAISSYNEQFF
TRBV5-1,CASNPGSGANYGYTF
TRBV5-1,CASRQGPSSYEQYF
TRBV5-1,CASSLASSSYNSPLHF
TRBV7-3,CASSFPKGRDTGELFF
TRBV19,CASSRLLGELFF
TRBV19,CASSRTGTGGLNEQFF